The next 32 T cell receptor beta chains were all read from a single sample in a study of blood T cell repertoires in COVID-19. Repertoires were generated with immunoSEQ multiplex PCR, while TCRdb's copy carries only in-frame clones and drops some. The repertoire has hundreds of thousands of clones, around 90% of them found once; the top ten carry 1.5% to 2%. Source material: PBMCs or T cells enriched from blood (not recorded which). The receptors stem from a woman aged 50 to 65 who had recovered from COVID-19.

The chain is built from TRBV28 and TRBJ1-1, with 7 bases lining up with TRBD1. The junction had 16 bases not matched to a gene; V was cut back by 2 bases and J by 7 bases. The CDR3 has 17 amino acids. CDR1 is MDHEN, CDR2 SYDVKM, per germline. The CDR3 DNA reads TGTGCCAGCAGTTTAACTAGGGGGCCAGGGGACGTAGGTGAAGCTTTCTTT. As protein: CASSLTRGPGDVGEAFF.

This sequence joins TRBV29-1 and TRBJ1-4; 7 nucleotides match TRBD1. Germline V gene sequence: CDR1 SQVTM, CDR2 ANQGSEA. J lost 2 bases, V lost 5 bases, and 11 bases had no gene match. There are 16 residues in the CDR3. CDR3 loop: CSVPGQPGGTNEKLFF. The CDR3 DNA reads TGCAGCGTTCCGGGACAGCCCGGAGGTACTAATGAAAAACTGTTTTTT. The full variable domain, its missing parts supplied by reference TRBV29-1 and TRBJ1-4, is SAVISQKPSRDICQRGTSLTIQCQVDSQVTMMFWYRQQPGQSLTLIATANQGSEATYESGFVIDKFPISRPNLTFSTLTVSNMSPEDSSIYLCSVPGQPGGTNEKLFFGSGTQLSVL.

CDR3 sequence reads: CASTRSGSKNYGYTF. In DNA, the CDR3 is TGTGCCAGTACTCGATCGGGTTCCAAGAACTATGGCTACACCTTC. This rearrangement joins TRBV19 to TRBJ1-2; no clear D. The V gene's germline CDR1 is LNHDA and CDR2 SQIVND (reference sequence). V lost 7 bases, J lost 2 bases, and 17 bases lay in between. This CDR3 has 15 residues.

V usage is TRBV6-2 or TRBV6-3 and J usage is TRBJ2-7; 8 bases are shared with TRBD1. The CDR3 contains 14 residues. The junction had 3 bases not matched to a gene; V was cut back by 2 bases and J by 3 bases. CDR1 is MNHEY and CDR2 is SVGEGT in the germline V gene. The CDR3 nucleotides read TGTGCCAGCAGTTACAGACAGGGGTTCTACGAGCAGTACTTC. Translating gives CASSYRQGFYEQYF.

The chain combines TRBV19 with TRBJ1-1; possible D gene TRBD1, 6 bases. Germline CDR1 is LNHDA and CDR2 is SQIVND (reference sequence). The CDR3 runs 15 residues. V lost 6 bases to trimming and J lost 0 bases, with 14 bases between them. CDR3 region: CASSHRERLNTEAFF. The CDR3 region has the DNA TGTGCCAGTAGCCACAGGGAACGGTTGAACACTGAAGCTTTCTTT.

The V call is TRBV7-9, the J call TRBJ2-1; 9 bases line up with TRBD1. CDR1 and CDR2 from the germline V gene are SEHNR and FQNEAQ (reference sequence). The CDR3 has 15 amino acids. The V and J ends lost 5 bases and 5 bases, in that order; junction bases with no gene match: 7. The CDR3 DNA is TGTGCCAGCAGCCTGGGGGACAGGGCCCACAATGAGCAGTTCTTC. This encodes CASSLGDRAHNEQFF.

The DNA for the CDR3 is TGCGCCAGCAGCCAAGTGGTAACAGGGAGTTATGGCAATCAGCCCCAGCATTTT. It is translated as CASSQVVTGSYGNQPQHF. This sequence joins TRBV4-1 and TRBJ1-5, with D perhaps TRBD1 (6 bases). The V gene lost 1 base and the J gene lost 2 bases, with 18 bases spanning the gap. The CDR3 runs 18 residues. Germline values: CDR1 MGHRA, CDR2 YSYEKL.

This chain uses TRBV5-4 with TRBJ2-5, with D tentatively TRBD1 (5 bases). The CDR3 has 13 residues. V was cut by 4 bases and J by 2 bases, with 9 bases left in between. Germline V gene sequence: CDR1 SGHNT, CDR2 YYREEE (reference sequence). This chain's CDR3 is CASSPNRQETQYF. The CDR3 DNA reads TGTGCCAGCAGCCCCAACAGGCAAGAGACCCAGTACTTC.

The J gene is TRBJ1-6, the V gene TRBV4-3; D uncertain. Germline CDR1 reads LGHNA; CDR2 reads YSLEER. Trimming pared 0 bases from V and 9 bases from J, leaving 12 bases between. The CDR3 spans 15 residues. CDR3: CASSQDTNGRSPLHF. The CDR3 bases are TGCGCCAGCAGCCAAGACACTAATGGCCGTTCACCCCTCCACTTT.

The gene calls are TRBV29-1 and TRBJ1-5; 8 bases match TRBD1. CDR1 is SQVTM and CDR2 is ANQGSEA in the germline V gene. V shed 5 bases and J 1 base; nucleotides not matched to a gene: 4. CDR3 length: 14 amino acids. CDR3 nucleotides: TGCAGCGTTCGACAGGGGAACAGCAATCAGCCCCAGCATTTT. Protein: CSVRQGNSNQPQHF.

This chain uses TRBV18 with TRBJ1-2; 7 bases are a match to TRBD1. CDR1 KGHSH and CDR2 LQKENI come from the germline V gene. Losses at the gene ends were 4 bases for V and 4 bases for J; bases not matched to a gene: 15. The CDR3 loop spans 17 amino acids. CDR3 sequence (DNA): TGTGCCAGCTCACTCCTGACAGGGACGCCAACTCTCTATGGCTACACCTTC. It is translated as CASSLLTGTPTLYGYTF.

The chain links TRBV30 to TRBJ1-1; the D is unclear. V lost 1 base and J lost 4, with 7 bases in between. This CDR3 has 12 residues. Germline lookup yields CDR1 GTSNPN and CDR2 SVGIG (reference sequence). The DNA for the CDR3 is TGTGCCTGGAGTGAGGGAGGCACTGAAGCTTTCTTT. Residues: CAWSEGGTEAFF. Supplemented by reference TRBV30 and TRBJ1-1, the full variable domain reads SQTIHQWPATLVQPVGSPLSLECTVEGTSNPNLYWYRQAAGRGLQLLFYSVGIGQISSEVPQNLSASRPQDRQFILSSKKLLLSDSGFYLCAWSEGGTEAFFGQGTRLTVV.

The CDR3 protein is CASSLVRGPQHF. The CDR3 DNA reads as TGTGCCAGCAGCTTAGTGCGGGGACCTCAGCATTTT. V gene TRBV7-8 combines with J gene TRBJ1-5, with a possible D match to TRBD1 (5 bases). Trimming stripped 1 base from V and 13 bases from J, with 11 bases between. The V gene's germline CDR1 is SGHVS and CDR2 FQNEAQ. The CDR3 is 12 residues long.

The chain is built from TRBV19 and TRBJ1-5; TRBD1 aligns across 8 bases. CDR3 length: 18 amino acids. CDR1 and CDR2 from the germline V gene are LNHDA and SQIVND (reference sequence). J was trimmed by 0 bases and V by 4 bases; bases with no gene match: 11. In DNA, the CDR3 is TGTGCCAGTAGTAAGGTAGGGACAGGAGGAAATAGCAATCAGCCCCAGCATTTT. Its translation: CASSKVGTGGNSNQPQHF.

The chain joins TRBV28 to TRBJ1-1; weak D call: TRBD1 (6 bases). CDR1 MDHEN and CDR2 SYDVKM come from the germline V gene. This CDR3 is built from 15 residues. Trimming cost V 3 bases and J 11 bases, with 22 bases left between them. This CDR3 reads CASSFPRGSAQEAFF. CDR3 in DNA: TGTGCCAGCAGTTTTCCTAGGGGGAGCGCCCAGGAGGCTTTCTTT.

This sequence joins TRBV11-2 and TRBJ2-1; 14 bases fit TRBD2. The germline V gene encodes CDR1 SGHAT and CDR2 FQNNGV. V shed 8 bases and J 8 bases; nucleotides not matched to a gene: 17. CDR3 length: 18 residues. DNA for the CDR3: TGTGCCAGCTCATATCGGGGGACTAGCGGGAGCCCAGGGGATGAGCAGTTCTTC. The encoded protein is CASSYRGTSGSPGDEQFF.

The rearrangement joins TRBV5-5 to TRBJ2-4, with TRBD1 matching 8 bases. The J segment lost 0 bases and the V segment lost 4 bases, leaving 12 bases of the junction unmatched. Germline V lookup: CDR1 SGHKS, CDR2 YYEKEE (reference sequence). This CDR3 has 18 amino acids. The chain's CDR3 is CASSVTGGILLAKNIQYF. The CDR3 DNA is TGTGCCAGCAGCGTTACAGGGGGGATCCTCCTAGCCAAAAACATTCAGTACTTC. Based on the CDR3 plus reference TRBV5-5 and TRBJ2-4, the full variable domain is DAGVTQSPTHLIKTRGQQVTLRCSPISGHKSVSWYQQVLGQGPQFIFQYYEKEERGRGNFPDRFSARQFPNYSSELNVNALLLGDSALYLCASSVTGGILLAKNIQYFGAGTRLSVL.

The chain carries TRBV30 and TRBJ2-2; D is unresolved. CDR1 is GTSNPN and CDR2 is SVGIG in the germline V gene (reference sequence). V gave up 3 bases and J gave up 4 bases, with 12 bases separating them. The CDR3 contains 14 residues. Written as DNA, the CDR3 is TGTGCCTGGAGAAGAGGCCTTTTCACCGGGGAGCTGTTTTTT. Its protein product is CAWRRGLFTGELFF.

The gene calls are TRBV14 and TRBJ2-7; TRBD1 aligns across 7 bases. The CDR3 length is 15 residues. Germline V gene sequence: CDR1 SGHDN, CDR2 FVKESK. Trimming took 2 bases from V and 7 from J; bases not matched to a gene: 11. CDR3 nucleotide sequence: TGTGCCAGCAGCCAAACCAACAGGGGCCGCTGGGAGCAGTACTTC. Translation: CASSQTNRGRWEQYF.

V usage is TRBV2 and J usage is TRBJ2-1; 7 bases match TRBD2. Germline V lookup: CDR1 SNHLY, CDR2 FYNNEI. The CDR3 is 16 residues long. V lost 2 bases and J lost 0; bases outside the gene matches: 4. CDR3 residues: CASSEIGGSSYNEQFF. CDR3 coding DNA: TGTGCCAGCAGTGAAATCGGCGGGAGCTCCTACAATGAGCAGTTCTTC.

The chain uses TRBV19 and TRBJ2-2; 9 bases line up with TRBD2. The V gene end was trimmed by 3 bases and the J gene end by 8 bases; junction bases not matched to a gene: 10. The CDR3 covers 16 residues. Germline V lookup: CDR1 LNHDA, CDR2 SQIVND (reference sequence). CDR3 DNA sequence: TGTGCCAGTAGTATCTCTCAGCGGGAGGTACCGGGGGAGCTGTTTTTT. This sequence encodes CASSISQREVPGELFF.

The J gene is TRBJ1-2, the V gene TRBV5-5; 11 nucleotides line up with TRBD1. This CDR3 is built from 15 residues. Germline V lookup: CDR1 SGHKS, CDR2 YYEKEE (reference sequence). The junction had 9 bases not matched to a gene; V was cut back by 3 bases and J by 8 bases. The CDR3 loop is CASSSRTGGVTGYTF. DNA for the CDR3: TGTGCCAGCAGCTCACGGACAGGGGGCGTAACGGGCTACACCTTC.

The chain uses TRBV5-1 and TRBJ2-7; TRBD2 matches 8 bases. Trimming cost V 4 bases and J 3 bases; bases outside gene matches: 3. The V gene's germline CDR1 is SGHRS and CDR2 YFSETQ. The CDR3 has 13 amino acids. CDR3 nucleotide sequence: TGCGCCAGCAGCGGAACTAGCGGCTACGAGCAGTACTTC. It specifies CASSGTSGYEQYF.

This sequence joins TRBV12-3 or TRBV12-4 and TRBJ2-2; perhaps TRBD1 as D (7 bases). This CDR3 spans 12 amino acids. V shed 6 bases and J shed 6 bases, with 8 bases lying between them. This chain's CDR3 is CASSRGAGELFF. The CDR3 DNA sequence: TGTGCCAGCAGCAGGGGGGCCGGGGAGCTGTTTTTT.

V is TRBV28 and J is TRBJ1-5; a weak D match, TRBD1 (6 bases). Germline values: CDR1 MDHEN, CDR2 SYDVKM. This CDR3 region has 15 residues. V lost 3 bases to trimming and J lost 7 bases, with 16 bases between them. CDR3 nucleotides: TGTGCCAGCAGTTTTGCGGGGGGGGCCGAGCAGCCCCAGCATTTT. It yields the protein CASSFAGGAEQPQHF.

The V call is TRBV6-1, the J call TRBJ1-5; D perhaps matches TRBD1 (5 bases). The V gene lost 4 bases and the J gene lost 6 bases, with 13 bases spanning the gap. Germline V gene lookup returns CDR1 MNHNS and CDR2 SASEGT. The CDR3 has 14 residues. CDR3 in amino acids: CASSAVEGIQPQHF. CDR3 sequence (DNA): TGTGCCAGCAGTGCCGTGGAGGGGATTCAGCCCCAGCATTTT.

The J gene is TRBJ1-5, the V gene TRBV10-3; no clear D gene. The germline V and J ends were trimmed by 4 bases and 5 bases, with 9 bases remaining between them. The CDR3 length is 13 residues. Germline values: CDR1 ENHRY, CDR2 SYGVKD. The CDR3 sequence: CAISGQRDQPQHF. CDR3 nucleotides: TGTGCCATCAGTGGGCAGAGGGATCAGCCCCAGCATTTT.

The chain links TRBV5-1 to TRBJ2-2; D might be TRBD1 (6 bases). The germline V gene has CDR1 SGHRS and CDR2 YFSETQ. This CDR3 has 15 amino acids. Trimming pared 0 bases from V and 0 bases from J, leaving 6 bases between. CDR3 in DNA: TGCGCCAGCAGCTTGGGGACAGCGAACACCGGGGAGCTGTTTTTT. Translating it yields CASSLGTANTGELFF.

This clone has just one count. This chain joins TRBV10-3 and TRBJ2-2; 8 positions agree with TRBD2. Trimming at V came to 9 bases and at J to 4 bases, leaving 4 bases not matched to a gene. CDR1 ENHRY and CDR2 SYGVKD come from the germline V gene. CDR3 length equals 13 residues. This CDR3 is CAMSGSGTGELFF. The CDR3 region has the DNA TGTGCCATGAGCGGGAGCGGCACCGGGGAGCTGTTTTTT.

V gene TRBV11-2 combines with J gene TRBJ1-2; a possible D gene is TRBD1 (6 bases). This CDR3 comprises 12 residues. V was trimmed by 5 bases and J by 8 bases, leaving 12 bases between them. Germline V gene sequence: CDR1 SGHAT, CDR2 FQNNGV. CDR3 in DNA: TGTGCCAGCAGCGGGCGGGGGGCCGGCTACACCTTC. This gives the protein CASSGRGAGYTF.

This sequence joins TRBV15 and TRBJ2-2; D gene uncertain. The length of the CDR3 is 13 residues. From germline, CDR1 is LNHNV and CDR2 YYDKDF (reference sequence). The ends were cut back, 6 bases at V and 5 bases at J, with 10 bases in the middle. The CDR3 spells CATRYSRTGELFF. Here the CDR3 DNA reads TGTGCCACCAGATACAGCCGGACCGGGGAGCTGTTTTTT. The full variable domain, with the rest looked up from reference TRBV15 and TRBJ2-2, is DAMVIQNPRYQVTQFGKPVTLSCSQTLNHNVMYWYQQKSSQAPKLLFHYYDKDFNNEADTPDNFQSRRPNTSFCFLDIRSPGLGDTAMYLCATRYSRTGELFFGEGSRLTVL.

This sequence joins TRBV10-3 and TRBJ1-2; 7 positions agree with TRBD1. Germline V gives CDR1 ENHRY, CDR2 SYGVKD. V was pared by 3 bases and J by 8 bases, with 6 bases of the junction left unmatched. CDR3 length: 13 amino acids. The CDR3 nucleotides are TGTGCCATCAGTGAAGACAGGGTTGAAGGCTACACCTTC. As protein: CAISEDRVEGYTF.